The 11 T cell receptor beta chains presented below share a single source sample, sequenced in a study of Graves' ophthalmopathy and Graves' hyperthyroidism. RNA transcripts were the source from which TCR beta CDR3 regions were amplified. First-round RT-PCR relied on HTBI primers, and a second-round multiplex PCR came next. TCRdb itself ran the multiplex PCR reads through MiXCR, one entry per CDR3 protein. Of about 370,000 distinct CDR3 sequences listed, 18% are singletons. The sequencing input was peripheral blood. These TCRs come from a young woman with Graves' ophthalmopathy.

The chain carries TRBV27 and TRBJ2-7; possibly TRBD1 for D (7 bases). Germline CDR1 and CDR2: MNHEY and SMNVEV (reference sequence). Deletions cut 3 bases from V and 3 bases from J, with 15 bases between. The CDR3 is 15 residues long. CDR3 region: CASSLGQGGIYEQYF. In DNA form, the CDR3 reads TGTGCCAGCAGTTTGGGCCAGGGGGGAATCTACGAGCAGTACTTC.

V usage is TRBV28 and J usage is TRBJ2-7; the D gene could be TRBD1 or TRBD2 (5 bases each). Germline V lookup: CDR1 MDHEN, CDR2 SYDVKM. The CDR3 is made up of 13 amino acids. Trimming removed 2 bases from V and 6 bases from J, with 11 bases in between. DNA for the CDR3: TGTGCCAGCAGTTTACCTGCAGGGAGCGAGCAGTACTTC. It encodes CASSLPAGSEQYF.

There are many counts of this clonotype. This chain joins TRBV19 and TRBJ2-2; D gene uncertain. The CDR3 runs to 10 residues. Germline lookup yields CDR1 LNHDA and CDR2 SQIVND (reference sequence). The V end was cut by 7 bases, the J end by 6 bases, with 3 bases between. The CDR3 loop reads CASKAGELFF. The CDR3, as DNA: TGTGCCAGTAAGGCCGGGGAGCTGTTTTTT.

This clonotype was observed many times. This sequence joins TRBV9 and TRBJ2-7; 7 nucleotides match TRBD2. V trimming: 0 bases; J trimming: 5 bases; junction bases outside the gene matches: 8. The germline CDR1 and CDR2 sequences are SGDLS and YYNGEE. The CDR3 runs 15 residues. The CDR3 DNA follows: TGTGCCAGCAGCGTAGCAGGCAGGGAGGGCCACGAGCAGTACTTC. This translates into CASSVAGREGHEQYF. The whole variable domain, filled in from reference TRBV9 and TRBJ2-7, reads DSGVTQTPKHLITATGQRVTLRCSPRSGDLSVYWYQQSLDQGLQFLIQYYNGEERAKGNILERFSAQQFPDLHSELNLSSLELGDSALYFCASSVAGREGHEQYFGPGTRLTVT.

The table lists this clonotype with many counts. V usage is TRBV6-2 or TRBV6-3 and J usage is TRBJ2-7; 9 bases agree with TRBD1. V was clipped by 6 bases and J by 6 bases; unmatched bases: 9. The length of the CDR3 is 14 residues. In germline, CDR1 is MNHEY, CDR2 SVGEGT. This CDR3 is CASSTGTGFREQYF. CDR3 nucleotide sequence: TGTGCCAGCAGCACCGGGACAGGGTTTCGCGAGCAGTACTTC.

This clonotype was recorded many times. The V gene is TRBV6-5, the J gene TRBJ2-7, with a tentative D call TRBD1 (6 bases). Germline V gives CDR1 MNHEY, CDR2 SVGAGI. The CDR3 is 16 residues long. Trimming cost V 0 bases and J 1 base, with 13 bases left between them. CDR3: CASSYSNRVGSYEQYF. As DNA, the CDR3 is TGTGCCAGCAGTTACTCGAACAGGGTGGGTTCCTACGAGCAGTACTTC.

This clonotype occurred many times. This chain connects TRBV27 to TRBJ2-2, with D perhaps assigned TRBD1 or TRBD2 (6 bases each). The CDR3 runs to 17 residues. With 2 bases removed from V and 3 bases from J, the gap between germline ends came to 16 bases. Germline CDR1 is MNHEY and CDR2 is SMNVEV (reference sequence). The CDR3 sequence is CASSLGLQGSDTGELFF. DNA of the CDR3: TGTGCCAGCAGTTTAGGACTACAGGGCAGCGACACCGGGGAGCTGTTTTTT.

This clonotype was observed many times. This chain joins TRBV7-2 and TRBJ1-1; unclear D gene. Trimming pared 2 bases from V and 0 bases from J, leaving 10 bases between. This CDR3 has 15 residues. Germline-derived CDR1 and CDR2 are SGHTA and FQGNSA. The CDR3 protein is CASSLSTSLNTEAFF. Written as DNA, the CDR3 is TGTGCCAGCAGCTTATCGACAAGCCTGAACACTGAAGCTTTCTTT.

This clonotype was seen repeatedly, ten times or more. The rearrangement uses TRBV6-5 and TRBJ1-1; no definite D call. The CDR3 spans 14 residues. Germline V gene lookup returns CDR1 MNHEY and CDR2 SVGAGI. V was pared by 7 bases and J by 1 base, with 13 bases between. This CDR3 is CASTPTRRNTEAFF. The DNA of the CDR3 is TGTGCCAGCACCCCCACGAGGCGGAACACTGAAGCTTTCTTT.

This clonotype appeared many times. The CDR3 DNA is TGTGCCAGCAGTGAACGGTCTAGCGGGAGGGGGCGAGAGACCCAGTACTTC. Its translation: CASSERSSGRGRETQYF. This chain connects TRBV6-1 to TRBJ2-5; 12 bases align to TRBD2. This CDR3 contains 17 residues. Trimming removed 2 bases from V and 4 bases from J; junction bases left unmatched: 8. CDR1 MNHNS and CDR2 SASEGT come from the germline V gene.

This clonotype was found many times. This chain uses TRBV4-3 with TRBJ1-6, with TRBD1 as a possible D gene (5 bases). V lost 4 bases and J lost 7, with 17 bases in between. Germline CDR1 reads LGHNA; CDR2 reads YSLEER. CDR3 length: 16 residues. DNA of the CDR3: TGCGCCAGCAGCCCCGGGGGAGGGATGGGGAATTCACCCCTCCACTTT. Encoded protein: CASSPGGGMGNSPLHF.